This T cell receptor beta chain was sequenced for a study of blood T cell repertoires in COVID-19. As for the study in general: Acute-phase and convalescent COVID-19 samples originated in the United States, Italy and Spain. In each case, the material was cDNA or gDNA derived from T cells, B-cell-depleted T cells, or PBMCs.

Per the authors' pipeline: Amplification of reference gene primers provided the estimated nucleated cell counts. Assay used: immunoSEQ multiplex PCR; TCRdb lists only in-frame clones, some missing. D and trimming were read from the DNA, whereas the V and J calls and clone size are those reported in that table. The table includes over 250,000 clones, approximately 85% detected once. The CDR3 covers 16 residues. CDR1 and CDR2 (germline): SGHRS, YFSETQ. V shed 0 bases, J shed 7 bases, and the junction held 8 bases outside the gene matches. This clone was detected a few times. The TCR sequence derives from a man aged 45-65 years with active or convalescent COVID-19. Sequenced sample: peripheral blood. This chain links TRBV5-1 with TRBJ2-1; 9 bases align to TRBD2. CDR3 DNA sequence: TGCGCCAGCAGCTTGGTCGGGACTAGCAGAGGGAATGAGCAGTTCTTC. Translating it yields CASSLVGTSRGNEQFF.